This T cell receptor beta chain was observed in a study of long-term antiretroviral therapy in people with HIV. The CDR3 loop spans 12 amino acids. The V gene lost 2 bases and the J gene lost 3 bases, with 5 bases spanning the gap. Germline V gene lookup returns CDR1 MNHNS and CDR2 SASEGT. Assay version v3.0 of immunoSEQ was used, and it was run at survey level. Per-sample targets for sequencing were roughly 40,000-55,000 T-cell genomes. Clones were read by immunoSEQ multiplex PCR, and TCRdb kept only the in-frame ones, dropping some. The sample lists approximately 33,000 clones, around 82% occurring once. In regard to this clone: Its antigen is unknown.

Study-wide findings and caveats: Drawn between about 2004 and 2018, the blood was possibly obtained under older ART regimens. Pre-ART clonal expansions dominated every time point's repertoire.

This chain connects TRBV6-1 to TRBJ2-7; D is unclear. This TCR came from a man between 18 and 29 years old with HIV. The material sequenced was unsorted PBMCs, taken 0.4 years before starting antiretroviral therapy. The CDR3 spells CASSEMGYEQYF. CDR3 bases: TGTGCCAGCAGTGAAATGGGCTACGAGCAGTACTTC.